This T cell receptor beta chain was observed in a study of PD-1 blockade in classical Hodgkin lymphoma. The CDR3 runs to 16 residues. Trimming took 4 bases from V and 0 from J, leaving 15 bases between them. Germline V gives CDR1 LNHDA, CDR2 SQIVND (reference sequence). Assay used: immunoSEQ multiplex PCR; TCRdb lists only in-frame clones, some missing. The sample lists about 110,000 clones, roughly 87% occurring once. Brentuximab vedotin exposure varied among the patients, all of whom had relapsed after autologous stem cell transplantation. General observations from the study: Diminished baseline TCR diversity has been reported in newly diagnosed patients relative to healthy donors. Complete responders started with a diversity level that resembled newly diagnosed patients at baseline.

Comments on this clone: Its cognate antigen is unknown.

The sequencing used peripheral blood mononuclear cells (PBMCs), collected before the second cycle of nivolumab. V gene TRBV19 combines with J gene TRBJ1-1; D remains ambiguous. This receptor was obtained from a human donor with classical Hodgkin lymphoma. The CDR3 DNA reads TGTGCCAGTAGTAAGCCGGGAAACCCCTTGAACACTGAAGCTTTCTTT. Translating it yields CASSKPGNPLNTEAFF.